The clone carrying this T cell receptor beta chain has more than one count but fewer than ten. Each participant's cohort was designated according to participant-reported clinical history. Recovered status in Cohort 3 required two negative PCRs, clearance, or symptom resolution. Original methodology: Estimation of nucleated cell counts relied on the amplification of reference gene primers. TCRdb keeps only in-frame clones here, not all; method: immunoSEQ multiplex PCR. That table furnishes V, J and clone size, whereas the DNA furnished D and trimming. Of about 64,000 clones detected, around 90% appear once; the ten largest clones hold around 10%. V was shortened by 10 bases and J by 6 bases, with 15 bases between the two germline ends. This CDR3 spans 12 amino acids. Germline V CDR1 and CDR2: LNHDA, SQIVND (reference sequence). The record originates from a study of blood T cell repertoires in COVID-19. At the level of the study: COVID-19 samples collected from the United States, Italy and Spain covered acute and convalescent phases.

The clonotype originates from a woman aged 40-49 years who had recovered from COVID-19. Sample: PBMCs or T cells enriched from blood (not recorded which). V usage is TRBV19 and J usage is TRBJ1-1; a possible D gene is TRBD1 (5 bases). The CDR3 DNA is TGTGCCACCGGGGGGGGTTGGGCTGAAGCTTTCTTT. Residues: CATGGGWAEAFF.